This T cell receptor (beta chain) was identified in a study of T cell repertoires in cytomegalovirus infection. Trimming pared 4 bases from V and 10 bases from J, leaving 8 bases between. This CDR3 has 11 amino acids. TCRdb re-analysed the reads in MiXCR, keeping a single row per CDR3 protein. The sample has approximately 110,000 distinct CDR3 sequences; approximately 30% are singletons. For this clonotype: The target antigen is unknown.

Overall study findings and caveats: In two of eight donors, the top clonotype was HLA-C-restricted CMV-specific. Summed public TCR beta family frequency identified CMV carriers bearing the relevant HLA.

The clonotype comes from a human donor in good health (CMV status not recorded). Some clones in this sample may be carry-over from other donors' samples. The specimen was CD8+ T cells from cultured PBMCs, collected from culture after CMV antigen stimulation. This chain uses TRBV12-3 or TRBV12-4 with TRBJ2-1, with D perhaps matching TRBD2 (5 bases). The CDR3 reads CASSSASEQFF. The CDR3 DNA follows: TGTGCCAGCAGTTCGGCTAGCGAGCAGTTCTTC.